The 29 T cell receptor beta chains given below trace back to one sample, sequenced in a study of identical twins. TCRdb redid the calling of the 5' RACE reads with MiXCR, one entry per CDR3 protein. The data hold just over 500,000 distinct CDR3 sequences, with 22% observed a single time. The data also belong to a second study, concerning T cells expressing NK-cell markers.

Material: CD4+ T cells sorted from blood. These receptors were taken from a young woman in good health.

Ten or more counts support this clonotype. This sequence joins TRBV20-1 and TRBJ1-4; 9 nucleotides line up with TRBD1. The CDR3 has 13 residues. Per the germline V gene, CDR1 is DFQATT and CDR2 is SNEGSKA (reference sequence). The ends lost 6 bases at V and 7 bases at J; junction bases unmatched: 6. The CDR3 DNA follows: TGCAGTGCACGGGACAGGGTGACTGAAAAACTGTTTTTT. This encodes CSARDRVTEKLFF.

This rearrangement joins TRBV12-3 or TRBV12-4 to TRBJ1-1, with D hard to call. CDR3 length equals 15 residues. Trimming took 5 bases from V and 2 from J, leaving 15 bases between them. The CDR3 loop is CASSHGSGRNTEAFF. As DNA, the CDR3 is TGTGCCAGCAGTCACGGGTCCGGGAGAAACACTGAAGCTTTCTTT.

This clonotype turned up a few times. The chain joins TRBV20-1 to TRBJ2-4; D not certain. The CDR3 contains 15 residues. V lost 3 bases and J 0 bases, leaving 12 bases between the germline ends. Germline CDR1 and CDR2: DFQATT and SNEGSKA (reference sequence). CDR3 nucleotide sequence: TGCAGTGCTAGTGGGCAAGCCCTAGCCAAAAACATTCAGTACTTC. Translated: CSASGQALAKNIQYF.

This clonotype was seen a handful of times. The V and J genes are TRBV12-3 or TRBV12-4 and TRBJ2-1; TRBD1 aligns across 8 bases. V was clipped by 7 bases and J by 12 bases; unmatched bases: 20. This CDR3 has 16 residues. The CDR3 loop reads CASTPLAGQAMSRQFF. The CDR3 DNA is TGTGCCAGCACCCCCCTGGCGGGACAGGCTATGTCCCGGCAGTTCTTC.

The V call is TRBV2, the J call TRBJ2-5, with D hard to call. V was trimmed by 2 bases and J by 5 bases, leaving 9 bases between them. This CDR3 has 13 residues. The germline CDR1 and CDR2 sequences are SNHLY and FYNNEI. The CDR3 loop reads CASSESGLETQYF. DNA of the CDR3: TGTGCCAGCAGTGAATCCGGCTTGGAGACCCAGTACTTC. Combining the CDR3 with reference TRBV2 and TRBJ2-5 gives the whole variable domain EPEVTQTPSHQVTQMGQEVILRCVPISNHLYFYWYRQILGQKVEFLVSFYNNEISEKSEIFDDQFSVERPDGSNFTLKIRSTKLEDSAMYFCASSESGLETQYFGPGTRLLVL.

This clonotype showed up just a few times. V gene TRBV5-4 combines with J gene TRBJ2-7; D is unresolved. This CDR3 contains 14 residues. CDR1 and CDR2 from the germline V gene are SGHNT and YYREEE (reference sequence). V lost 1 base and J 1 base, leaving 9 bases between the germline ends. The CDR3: CASSLRWGSYEQYF. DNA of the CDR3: TGTGCCAGCAGCTTGCGTTGGGGTTCCTACGAGCAGTACTTC.

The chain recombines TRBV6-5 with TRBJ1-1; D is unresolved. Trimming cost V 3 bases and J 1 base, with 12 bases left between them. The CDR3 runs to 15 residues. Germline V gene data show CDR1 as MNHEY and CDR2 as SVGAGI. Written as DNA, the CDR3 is TGTGCCAGCAGTTATGCCGGGTCGGGGAACACTGAAGCTTTCTTT. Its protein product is CASSYAGSGNTEAFF.

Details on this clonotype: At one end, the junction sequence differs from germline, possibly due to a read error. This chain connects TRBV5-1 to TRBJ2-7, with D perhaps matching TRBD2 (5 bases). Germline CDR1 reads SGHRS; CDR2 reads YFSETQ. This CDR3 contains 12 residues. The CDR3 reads CASSPSSFEQYF. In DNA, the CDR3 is TGCGCCAGCAGCCCTAGCTCCTTCGAGCAGTACTTC.

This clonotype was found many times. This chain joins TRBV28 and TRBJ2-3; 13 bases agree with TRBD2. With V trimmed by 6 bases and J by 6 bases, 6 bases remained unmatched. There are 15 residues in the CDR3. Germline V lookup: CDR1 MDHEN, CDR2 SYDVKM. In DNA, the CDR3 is TGTGCCAGCAGAGACGGGACTAGCGGGAAGGATACGCAGTATTTT. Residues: CASRDGTSGKDTQYF.

The CDR3 loop is CASSQGQGGLTEQYF. CDR3 bases: TGTGCCAGCAGCCAAGGACAGGGTGGGCTCACCGAGCAGTACTTC. V and J are TRBV14 and TRBJ2-7; 7 bases match TRBD1. The CDR3 covers 15 residues. The V gene's germline CDR1 is SGHDN and CDR2 FVKESK. V trimming: 1 base; J trimming: 6 bases; junction bases outside the gene matches: 9.

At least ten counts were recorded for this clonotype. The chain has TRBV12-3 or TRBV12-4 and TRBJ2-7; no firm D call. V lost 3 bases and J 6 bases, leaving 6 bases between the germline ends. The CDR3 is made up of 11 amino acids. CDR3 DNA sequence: TGTGCCAGCAGTTTTAGGAGCGAGCAGTACTTC. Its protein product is CASSFRSEQYF.

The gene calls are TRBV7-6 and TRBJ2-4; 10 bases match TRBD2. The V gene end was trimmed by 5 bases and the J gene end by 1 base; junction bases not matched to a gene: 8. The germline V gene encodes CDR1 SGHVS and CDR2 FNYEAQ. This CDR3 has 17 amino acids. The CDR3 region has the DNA TGTGCCAGCAGCGCATCTAGCGGGGGCTATGCCAAAAACATTCAGTACTTC. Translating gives CASSASSGGYAKNIQYF.

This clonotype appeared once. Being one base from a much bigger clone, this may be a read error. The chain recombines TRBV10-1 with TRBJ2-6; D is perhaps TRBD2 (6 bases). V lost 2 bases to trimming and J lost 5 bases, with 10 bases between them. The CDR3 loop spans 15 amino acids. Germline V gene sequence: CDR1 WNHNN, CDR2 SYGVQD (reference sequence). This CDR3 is CASSEGGSRANVLTF. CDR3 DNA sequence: TGCGCCAGCAGTGAGGGAGGGTCTCGGGCCAACGTCCTGACTTTC.

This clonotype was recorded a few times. The CDR3 sequence: CASRWGQLYGYTF. The CDR3, as DNA: TGTGCCAGCAGGTGGGGACAGCTCTATGGCTACACCTTC. This chain uses TRBV12-3 or TRBV12-4 with TRBJ1-2, with 7 nucleotides matching TRBD1. The CDR3 loop spans 13 amino acids. V trimming: 6 bases; J trimming: 4 bases; junction bases outside the gene matches: 5.

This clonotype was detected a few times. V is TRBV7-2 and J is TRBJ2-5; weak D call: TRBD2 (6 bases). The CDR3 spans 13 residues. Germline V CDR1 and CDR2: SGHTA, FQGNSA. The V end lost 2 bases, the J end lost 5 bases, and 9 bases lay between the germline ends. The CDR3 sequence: CASSLRREETQYF. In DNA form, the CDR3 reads TGTGCCAGCAGCTTACGGAGGGAGGAGACCCAGTACTTC.

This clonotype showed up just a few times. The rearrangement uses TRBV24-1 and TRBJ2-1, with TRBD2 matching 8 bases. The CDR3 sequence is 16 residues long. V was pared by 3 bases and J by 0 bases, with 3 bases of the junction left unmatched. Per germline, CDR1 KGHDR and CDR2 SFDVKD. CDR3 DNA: TGTGCCACCAGTGATCCTAGCGGGCACTCCTACAATGAGCAGTTCTTC. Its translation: CATSDPSGHSYNEQFF.

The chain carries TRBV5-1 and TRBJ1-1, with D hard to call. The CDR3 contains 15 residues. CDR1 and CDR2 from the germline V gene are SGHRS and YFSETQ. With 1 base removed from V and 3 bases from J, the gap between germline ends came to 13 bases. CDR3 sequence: CASSLLATLDTEAFF. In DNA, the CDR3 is TGCGCCAGCAGCTTGCTGGCGACTCTCGACACTGAAGCTTTCTTT. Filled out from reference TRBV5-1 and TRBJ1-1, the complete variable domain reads KAGVTQTPRYLIKTRGQQVTLSCSPISGHRSVSWYQQTPGQGLQFLFEYFSETQRNKGNFPGRFSGRQFSNSRSEMNVSTLELGDSALYLCASSLLATLDTEAFFGQGTRLTVV.

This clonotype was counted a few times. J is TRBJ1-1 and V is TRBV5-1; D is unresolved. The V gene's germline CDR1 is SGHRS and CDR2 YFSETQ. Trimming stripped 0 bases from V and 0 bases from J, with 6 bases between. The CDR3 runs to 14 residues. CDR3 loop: CASSLALVNTEAFF. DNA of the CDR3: TGCGCCAGCAGCTTGGCCCTTGTGAACACTGAAGCTTTCTTT.

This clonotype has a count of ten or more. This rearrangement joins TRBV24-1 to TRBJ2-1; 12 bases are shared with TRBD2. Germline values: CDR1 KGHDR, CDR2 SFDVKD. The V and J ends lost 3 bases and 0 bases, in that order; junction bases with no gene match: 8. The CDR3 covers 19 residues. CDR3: CATSDPRLAGESSYNEQFF. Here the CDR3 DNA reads TGTGCCACCAGTGATCCCCGACTAGCGGGAGAGAGCTCCTACAATGAGCAGTTCTTC.

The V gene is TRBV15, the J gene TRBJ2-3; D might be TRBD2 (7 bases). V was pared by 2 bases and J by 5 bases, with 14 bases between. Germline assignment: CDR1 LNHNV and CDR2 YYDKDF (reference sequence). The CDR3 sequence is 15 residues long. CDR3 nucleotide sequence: TGTGCCACCAGCAGATCAGGACAGCGGGAAGATACGCAGTATTTT. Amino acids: CATSRSGQREDTQYF.

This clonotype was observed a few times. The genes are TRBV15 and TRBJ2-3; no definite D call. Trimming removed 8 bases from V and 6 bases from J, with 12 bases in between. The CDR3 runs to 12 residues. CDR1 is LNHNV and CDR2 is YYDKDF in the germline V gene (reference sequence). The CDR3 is CATGLSHDTQYF. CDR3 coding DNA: TGTGCCACCGGGCTGAGCCACGATACGCAGTATTTT.

The CDR3 DNA follows: TGTGCCAGCACCATACTAGCGGTTAGCTACGAGCAGTACTTC. Translation gives CASTILAVSYEQYF. J is TRBJ2-7 and V is TRBV5-6; 8 bases fit TRBD2. The CDR3 consists of 14 residues. The junction had 8 bases not matched to a gene; V was cut back by 6 bases and J by 3 bases. CDR1 is SGHDT, CDR2 YYEEEE, per germline.

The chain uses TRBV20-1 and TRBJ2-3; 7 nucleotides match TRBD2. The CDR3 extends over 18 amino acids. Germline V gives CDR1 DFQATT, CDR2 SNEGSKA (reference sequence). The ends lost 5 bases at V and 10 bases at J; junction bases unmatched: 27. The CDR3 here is CSAQSASGAPPTLSPQYF. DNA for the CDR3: TGCAGTGCTCAATCGGCTAGCGGCGCACCACCCACGTTGAGCCCGCAGTATTTT.

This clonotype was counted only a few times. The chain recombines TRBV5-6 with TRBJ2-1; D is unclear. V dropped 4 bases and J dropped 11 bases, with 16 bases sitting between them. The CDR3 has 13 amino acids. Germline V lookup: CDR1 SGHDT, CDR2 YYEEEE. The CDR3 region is CASSALPSQQQFF. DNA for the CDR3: TGTGCCAGCAGCGCTTTACCTAGTCAGCAGCAGTTCTTC.

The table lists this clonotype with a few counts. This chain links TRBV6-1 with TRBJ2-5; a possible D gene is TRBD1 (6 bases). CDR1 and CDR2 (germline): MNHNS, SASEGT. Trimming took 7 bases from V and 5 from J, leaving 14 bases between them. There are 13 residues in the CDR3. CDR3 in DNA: TGTGCCAGCAAAGGTGGGGGCGGGGAGACCCAGTACTTC. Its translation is CASKGGGGETQYF.

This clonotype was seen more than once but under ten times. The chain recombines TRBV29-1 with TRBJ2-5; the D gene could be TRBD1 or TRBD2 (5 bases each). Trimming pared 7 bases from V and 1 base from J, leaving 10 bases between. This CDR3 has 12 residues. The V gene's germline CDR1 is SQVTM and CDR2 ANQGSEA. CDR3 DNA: TGCAGCGCCGGGGACGGCCAAGAGACCCAGTACTTC. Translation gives CSAGDGQETQYF.

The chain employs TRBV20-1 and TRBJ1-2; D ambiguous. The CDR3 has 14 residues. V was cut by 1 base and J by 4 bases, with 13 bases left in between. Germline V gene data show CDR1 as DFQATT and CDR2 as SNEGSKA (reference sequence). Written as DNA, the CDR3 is TGCAGTGCTAGAGGATCCGGGCTAGGCTATGGCTACACCTTC. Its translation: CSARGSGLGYGYTF.

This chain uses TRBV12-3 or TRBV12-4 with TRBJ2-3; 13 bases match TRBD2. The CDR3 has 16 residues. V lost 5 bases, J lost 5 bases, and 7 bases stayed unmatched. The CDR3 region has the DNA TGTGCCAGCAGTAAACTAGCGGGAGGGCCGGTAGATACGCAGTATTTT. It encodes CASSKLAGGPVDTQYF.

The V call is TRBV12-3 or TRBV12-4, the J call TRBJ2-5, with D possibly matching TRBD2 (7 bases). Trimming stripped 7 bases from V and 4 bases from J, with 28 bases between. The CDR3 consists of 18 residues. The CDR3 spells CASTEGGHGDWFGETQYF. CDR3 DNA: TGTGCCAGCACCGAGGGGGGGCACGGCGATTGGTTCGGAGAGACCCAGTACTTC.